This T cell receptor beta chain originates from a study of T cells in Graves' hyperthyroidism and ophthalmopathy (dated by TCRdb to between 2018 and 2021). Notes on the research overall: Peripheral blood was collected at initial diagnosis, before any treatment. TCR V-J signatures able to tell the groups apart were searched for in a discovery cohort of 100 patients, of whom more than 40 had Graves' ophthalmopathy and around 58 had stable Graves' hyperthyroidism. An independent validation cohort of about 20 hyperthyroidism patients and about 15 patients who later progressed to ophthalmopathy tested prospective prediction of ophthalmopathy. The 100 or so discovery patients were randomly split 7:3 into training and test sets. Thyroid tissue and blood T-cell repertoires from six Graves' hyperthyroidism patients were also compared in the study. After blood sampling, hyperthyroidism patients were treated with methimazole at a starting dose of 30 mg daily, and ophthalmopathy patients were treated with high-dose intravenous methylprednisolone. The paper reports TCR Vbeta CDR3 sequencing of 135 peripheral blood samples: over 40 ophthalmopathy, fewer than 85 hyperthyroidism and 17 progressor patients. Overall study outcomes, separate from this receptor: In validation, progression to ophthalmopathy was predicted by the model with nearly 71% sensitivity and nearly 75% specificity, a median of 6.5 months before onset. Sample size was not statistically predetermined, and investigators were not blinded to group allocation. In cross-validation, a model built on a 13 V-J signature told ophthalmopathy apart from stable hyperthyroidism with 85% to 90% sensitivity and around 84% specificity, and in testing the same model reached 80%/75%. Most expanded thyroid clonotypes (frequency above 0.001) were also detected in blood, suggesting blood repertoires may reflect thyroid immune responses.

Taken from the germline V gene, the CDR1 and CDR2 loops are KGHSH and LQKENI. The CDR3 goes from the cysteine to the phenylalanine over 16 residues. Only CDR3 DNA remains: 48 bases, in frame from the first base. V is cut by 3 bases and J by 1 base, and the space between the germline ends is 15 bases. The TCR beta CDR3 regions were amplified from RNA transcripts. The first round of RT-PCR for the TCR CDR3 was performed with the HTBI primer set and the Qiagen OneStep RT-PCR kit. The libraries were constructed in a second round of multiplex PCR and then size-selected and purified. Libraries were sequenced paired-end with 100 bp reads on an Illumina HiSeq2000. The study's processing was this. SOAPnuke was used to process the raw data, removing reads that contained adapters or uncalled bases, had a mean Phred below 15, or lacked an exact match to the constant primer or identifier. COPE v1.2.5 was used to merge high-quality paired reads, and clonotypes were defined as unique nucleotide sequences. MiTCR v1.1 was used to align the clonotypes against IMGT TRBV, TRBD and TRBJ reference segments. Analysis was restricted to V-J combinations with a frequency above 0.0001, which covered approximately 99% of repertoires. A TCS score was defined as the ratio between F50 (clonal expansion) and ExV (chaos), using BLOSUM62-based TCRdist between CDR3 peptides within each V-J. Welch's t-statistics and random forest reduced around 520 V-J features to roughly 13, which were used in a naive Bayes classifier (R e1071). The raw public reads went through TCRdb reprocessing: fastp at Q25, MiXCR clone calling, in-frame beta chains kept. Rows are combined by CDR3 protein, so each entry shows the most common genes and DNA. These V and J calls are TCRdb output, not the study's own analysis. This sample is represented by roughly 250,000 distinct CDR3 sequences; about 20% of them were singletons. The top ten constitute around 65% of the sample.

In the ophthalmopathy patients, disease was moderately to severely active, with a Clinical Activity Score of 3 or more, a NOSPECS grade of 4 or more, and a duration of less than 3 months. The study excluded patients with uncontrolled infections, other autoimmune diseases, pregnancy or lactation. Diagnoses were established on the basis of clinical symptoms, serum thyroxine and TRAb, thyroid ultrasound, and orbital computed tomography. Ficoll-Paque density gradient centrifugation was used to isolate PBMCs from approximately 10 ml of fresh peripheral blood. Total RNA was extracted with Trizol reagent, and quality was checked on an Agilent 2100 Bioanalyzer. In its sample, this clonotype was seen a few times. No antigen is known for it. Per-nucleotide qualities are absent, and no much larger clonotype sits a single base away.

This sequence was found in a man aged 30 to 39 with Graves' ophthalmopathy. The sequence links TRBV18 to TRBJ1-1; the D gene identity is not certain. Sequences were obtained from blood. Here the CDR3 is given as CASSPNIGRRNTEAFF. The DNA sequence is TGTGCCAGCTCACCGAATATTGGACGGAGGAACACTGAAGCTTTCTTT. With the rest looked up from the reference TRBV18 and TRBJ1-1 genes rather than sequenced, the full variable domain is NAGVMQNPRHLVRRRGQEARLRCSPMKGHSHVYWYRQLPEEGLKFMVYLQKENIIDESGMPKERFSAEFPKEGPSILRIQQVVRGDSAAYFCASSPNIGRRNTEAFFGQGTRLTVV.